This T cell receptor (beta chain) comes out of a study of cytomegalovirus exposure and HLA in healthy donors. Findings and limits, study-wide: Per a prior analysis, the majority of TCR beta V segments were productive roughly 90% or roughly 30% of the time. The only immune exposure information that was available was CMV serostatus. In vitro work confirmed that a few CMV-associated chains recognize CMV antigens.

Turning to this clone: The antigen is not known.

Germline V gene lookup returns CDR1 LNHNV and CDR2 YYDKDF (reference sequence). The V and J ends lost 3 bases and 4 bases respectively, with 18 bases between them. This CDR3 contains 16 residues. Primers: 60 Vbeta forward and 13 Jbeta reverse. The data were produced by immunoSEQ multiplex PCR, yet TCRdb's version contains in-frame clones alone and is incomplete. The sample includes about 120,000 clones, around 74% of them seen just once. The receptor's source is a man in his 60s in good health and CMV-seropositive. V usage is TRBV15 and J usage is TRBJ1-1; maybe TRBD1 (5 bases). The sample comprised PBMCs. This CDR3 is CATSSGQNRLVTEAFF. The CDR3 nucleotides read TGTGCCACCAGCAGCGGACAAAATCGGTTAGTCACTGAAGCTTTCTTT. Based on the CDR3 plus reference TRBV15 and TRBJ1-1, the full variable domain is DAMVIQNPRYQVTQFGKPVTLSCSQTLNHNVMYWYQQKSSQAPKLLFHYYDKDFNNEADTPDNFQSRRPNTSFCFLDIRSPGLGDTAMYLCATSSGQNRLVTEAFFGQGTRLTVV.